A single sample gave rise to the 27 T cell receptor beta chains below, sequenced in a study of blood T cell repertoires in COVID-19. The protocol was immunoSEQ multiplex PCR, while the TCRdb copy is restricted to in-frame clones and leaves out a portion. This table holds about 290,000 clones, about nine tenths found once. The sequencing input was PBMCs or T cells enriched from blood (not recorded which). Receptors originate from a woman in her forties who had recovered from COVID-19.

The rearrangement uses TRBV19 and TRBJ1-3, with 8 bases identical to TRBD1. The germline gives CDR1 LNHDA, CDR2 SQIVND (reference sequence). The CDR3 is made up of 14 amino acids. With 7 bases clipped from V and 2 bases from J, the junction kept 4 bases outside the gene matches. CDR3 loop: CASTWTGTGNTIYF. The CDR3 DNA sequence: TGTGCCAGTACCTGGACAGGGACTGGAAACACCATATATTTT. Looking up the rest from reference TRBV19 and TRBJ1-3 gives the full variable domain: DGGITQSPKYLFRKEGQNVTLSCEQNLNHDAMYWYRQDPGQGLRLIYYSQIVNDFQKGDIAEGYSVSREKKESFPLTVTSAQKNPTAFYLCASTWTGTGNTIYFGEGSWLTVV.

V is TRBV21-1 and J is TRBJ2-2; TRBD2 reflects the table's D call only, with no check against the DNA. TRBV21-1 corresponds to a pseudogene. There are 21 residues in the CDR3. The CDR3 nucleotides read TGTGCCAGCAGCCCCGCCCTAAGAAGCGGGGGGGCCGCTTGTCGCACCGGGGAGCTGTTTTTT. Protein sequence: CASSPALRSGGAACRTGELFF.

V is TRBV10-2 and J is TRBJ2-5; 15 positions agree with TRBD2. After removal of 3 bases from V and 9 bases from J, the junction contained 17 bases not matched to a gene. The CDR3 is made up of 19 amino acids. In germline, CDR1 is WSHSY, CDR2 SAAADI. The chain's CDR3 is CASSDLGTSGGTYLTPQYF. The CDR3 region has the DNA TGCGCCAGCAGTGATTTGGGGACTAGCGGGGGGACGTACTTAACTCCCCAGTACTTC.

The chain combines TRBV5-4 with TRBJ2-1; 13 positions match TRBD2. Germline-derived CDR1 and CDR2 are SGHNT and YYREEE (reference sequence). This CDR3 comprises 15 residues. J was trimmed by 5 bases and V by 4 bases; bases with no gene match: 3. CDR3: CASSTGTSGNNEQFF. In DNA, the CDR3 is TGTGCCAGCAGCACCGGGACTAGCGGGAACAATGAGCAGTTCTTC.

Ten or more counts support this clone. The chain is built from TRBV5-1 and TRBJ2-7, with 8 bases fitting TRBD2. The J segment lost 6 bases and the V segment lost 0 bases, leaving 5 bases of the junction unmatched. In germline, CDR1 is SGHRS, CDR2 YFSETQ. The CDR3 runs 14 residues. CDR3 DNA: TGCGCCAGCAGCTTGGGGGGACTAGGAGGCGAGCAGTACTTC. Translating gives CASSLGGLGGEQYF.

The chain carries TRBV7-2 and TRBJ2-3, with 13 bases identical to TRBD2. Trimming at V came to 4 bases and at J to 5 bases, leaving 9 bases not matched to a gene. CDR1 SGHTA and CDR2 FQGNSA come from the germline V gene. This CDR3 region has 17 residues. The CDR3 DNA follows: TGTGCCAGCAGCTCGCGGACTAGCGGGGGTGTCAGAGATACGCAGTATTTT. Amino acid sequence: CASSSRTSGGVRDTQYF.

V and J are TRBV6-5 and TRBJ2-2; maybe TRBD2 (6 bases). The germline V gene has CDR1 MNHEY and CDR2 SVGAGI. V was shortened by 7 bases and J by 7 bases, with 13 bases between the two germline ends. The CDR3 loop spans 13 amino acids. In DNA, the CDR3 is TGTGCCAGCATCCCGCGGGGTATCGGGGAGCTGTTTTTT. The encoded protein is CASIPRGIGELFF.

This clone was counted once. This chain joins TRBV7-2 and TRBJ1-2; 9 nucleotides align to TRBD1. Germline-derived CDR1 and CDR2 are SGHTA and FQGNSA. The CDR3 is 15 amino acids. V lost 3 bases, J lost 7 bases, and 9 bases stayed unmatched. In nucleotides, the CDR3 is TGTGCCAGCAGCTTCACCGGGACAGGGCTCGGTGGCTACACCTTC. Encoded protein: CASSFTGTGLGGYTF.

Turning to this clone: This sample includes further DNA sequences coding for the same CDR3. The V and J genes are TRBV11-1 and TRBJ1-5; D remains unclear. This CDR3 has 13 amino acids. V lost 3 bases, J lost 0 bases, and 3 bases lay in between. Germline CDR1 SGHAT, CDR2 FQDESV (reference sequence). For the CDR3, the DNA is TGTGCCAGCAGCTTCCATAGCAATCAGCCCCAGCATTTT. Translation: CASSFHSNQPQHF.

The CDR3 DNA sequence: TGTGCCAGCAGTCTATCCCAGAACACTGAAGCTTTCTTT. Translated: CASSLSQNTEAFF. The chain uses TRBV12-3 or TRBV12-4 and TRBJ1-1, with D hard to call. V lost 5 bases and J lost 1, with 8 bases in between. The CDR3 extends over 13 amino acids.

The J gene is TRBJ1-6, the V gene TRBV27, with 9 positions matching TRBD1. V was clipped by 2 bases and J by 8 bases; unmatched bases: 4. CDR1 and CDR2 from the germline V gene are MNHEY and SMNVEV (reference sequence). This CDR3 is built from 15 residues. In nucleotides, the CDR3 is TGTGCCAGCAGTTTAGGGACAGGGTCGGATTCACCCCTCCACTTT. This gives the protein CASSLGTGSDSPLHF.

The V call is TRBV6-5, the J call TRBJ1-6; 10 bases are shared with TRBD1. The CDR3 loop spans 14 amino acids. The germline V gene has CDR1 MNHEY and CDR2 SVGAGI. V dropped 5 bases and J dropped 10; count of bases not matched to a gene: 5. CDR3 in DNA: TGTGCCAGCAGTACCGGGACAGGGGTATCACCCCTCCACTTT. Translation: CASSTGTGVSPLHF.

This sequence joins TRBV7-2 and TRBJ2-7; 10 bases agree with TRBD1. CDR1 is SGHTA, CDR2 FQGNSA, per germline. The CDR3 sequence is 17 residues long. Unmatched junction bases numbered 8, after V lost 3 bases and J lost 0 bases. The CDR3 region is CASSFDRGRGNSYEQYF. The CDR3 nucleotides are TGTGCCAGCAGCTTTGACAGGGGGCGCGGCAACTCCTACGAGCAGTACTTC.

This rearrangement joins TRBV7-9 to TRBJ2-2; TRBD2 agrees at 8 bases. V was clipped by 5 bases and J by 5 bases; unmatched bases: 4. The CDR3 has 14 amino acids. CDR1 and CDR2 (germline): SEHNR, FQNEAQ (reference sequence). CDR3 region: CASSVSGITGELFF. The CDR3 region has the DNA TGTGCCAGCAGCGTTAGCGGGATTACCGGGGAGCTGTTTTTT.

The chain has TRBV5-1 and TRBJ2-5; TRBD1 is a possible D gene (5 bases). The germline gives CDR1 SGHRS, CDR2 YFSETQ. This CDR3 comprises 15 residues. Between the trimmed V and J ends, which lost 2 bases and 0 bases, there was a span of 11 bases. In DNA, the CDR3 is TGCGCCAGCAGCTTCGCAGGGTTAGACCAAGAGACCCAGTACTTC. Translation: CASSFAGLDQETQYF.

In this sample, this clone turned up once. This chain uses TRBV2 with TRBJ1-4; the D gene is possibly TRBD1 (6 bases). In germline, CDR1 is SNHLY, CDR2 FYNNEI. V lost 2 bases to trimming and J lost 0 bases, with 10 bases between them. The CDR3 totals 16 residues. In nucleotides, the CDR3 is TGTGCCAGCAGTGAACCGGGACACGCAACTAATGAAAAACTGTTTTTT. Protein product: CASSEPGHATNEKLFF.

The gene calls are TRBV7-3 and TRBJ2-3; 9 nucleotides agree with TRBD2. This CDR3 comprises 14 residues. Germline V lookup: CDR1 SGHTA, CDR2 FQGTGA. Trimming at V came to 1 base and at J to 4 bases, leaving 0 bases not matched to a gene. As DNA, the CDR3 is TGTGCCAGCAGCTTAAGCGGGAGGGCAGATACGCAGTATTTT. It yields the protein CASSLSGRADTQYF.

The J gene is TRBJ2-7, the V gene TRBV7-2, with D perhaps TRBD2 (5 bases). Trimming took off 4 bases at V and 4 bases at J, with 14 bases between the two ends. Germline-derived CDR1 and CDR2 are SGHTA and FQGNSA. There are 14 residues in the CDR3. Here the CDR3 DNA reads TGTGCCAGCAGCTCGGGTGGGAGCGGTTACGAGCAGTACTTC. Residues: CASSSGGSGYEQYF. The full variable domain, completed using reference TRBV7-2 and TRBJ2-7, is GAGVSQSPSNKVTEKGKDVELRCDPISGHTALYWYRQSLGQGLEFLIYFQGNSAPDKSGLPSDRFSAERTGGSVSTLTIQRTQQEDSAVYLCASSSGGSGYEQYFGPGTRLTVT.

The chain has TRBV5-1 and TRBJ2-1; 9 positions agree with TRBD2. V lost 5 bases, J lost 2 bases, and 8 bases stayed unmatched. This CDR3 region has 16 residues. The germline gives CDR1 SGHRS, CDR2 YFSETQ. The CDR3 spells CASRPVAGVAYNEQFF. CDR3 bases: TGCGCCAGCAGACCCGTAGCGGGAGTGGCCTACAATGAGCAGTTCTTC.

This sequence joins TRBV5-1 and TRBJ1-2; 10 nucleotides agree with TRBD1. In germline, CDR1 is SGHRS, CDR2 YFSETQ. Trimming removed 0 bases from V and 8 bases from J; junction bases left unmatched: 4. The CDR3 loop spans 14 amino acids. The CDR3 spells CASSLAGQGNGYTF. The DNA for the CDR3 is TGCGCCAGCAGCTTGGCGGGACAGGGGAACGGCTACACCTTC. Full variable domain (remainder filled in from reference TRBV5-1 and TRBJ1-2): KAGVTQTPRYLIKTRGQQVTLSCSPISGHRSVSWYQQTPGQGLQFLFEYFSETQRNKGNFPGRFSGRQFSNSRSEMNVSTLELGDSALYLCASSLAGQGNGYTFGSGTRLTVV.

J is TRBJ1-2 and V is TRBV5-1, with 7 bases identical to TRBD1. Germline assignment: CDR1 SGHRS and CDR2 YFSETQ. Trimming cost V 2 bases and J 3 bases; bases outside gene matches: 4. The CDR3 is 14 amino acids. The DNA of the CDR3 is TGCGCCAGCAGCTTAAAGGGGGCCGACTATGGCTACACCTTC. Translated, it gives CASSLKGADYGYTF.

The chain is built from TRBV7-8 and TRBJ2-3; TRBD2 might be the D (5 bases). Per the germline V gene, CDR1 is SGHVS and CDR2 is FQNEAQ. V gave up 6 bases and J gave up 1 base, with 11 bases separating them. The CDR3 is made up of 14 amino acids. The CDR3 protein is CASSSTRGTDTQYF. The CDR3 DNA follows: TGTGCCAGCAGTTCTACTAGGGGCACAGATACGCAGTATTTT.

Points on this clone: Germline and junction disagree at one end, which may indicate a read error. This chain connects TRBV29-1 to TRBJ1-4; TRBD1 matches at 9 bases. Germline CDR1 is SQVTM and CDR2 is ANQGSEA. CDR3 length equals 13 residues. The CDR3 sequence: CSAEQGAVGKLFF. The CDR3 nucleotides read TGCAGCGCTGAACAGGGGGCGGTAGGAAAACTGTTTTTT.

J is TRBJ1-4 and V is TRBV19, with D perhaps TRBD1 (5 bases). This CDR3 is built from 15 residues. Trimming stripped 3 bases from V and 8 bases from J, with 16 bases between. Per the germline V gene, CDR1 is LNHDA and CDR2 is SQIVND (reference sequence). The CDR3 DNA is TGTGCCAGTAGTATGCTTCGGGCTGGGGGGGAAAAACTGTTTTTT. Translated, it gives CASSMLRAGGEKLFF.

The rearrangement joins TRBV6-1 to TRBJ2-7; 7 nucleotides align to TRBD1. The CDR3 extends over 16 amino acids. V shed 0 bases, J shed 3 bases, and the junction held 8 bases outside the gene matches. Germline V gene data show CDR1 as MNHNS and CDR2 as SASEGT. The CDR3 protein is CASSEALGTDGYEQYF. As DNA, the CDR3 is TGTGCCAGCAGTGAAGCCCTAGGGACAGATGGCTACGAGCAGTACTTC.

This clone has a handful of counts. This sequence joins TRBV11-2 and TRBJ1-1; D gene unclear. The CDR3 runs to 14 residues. The germline CDR1 and CDR2 sequences are SGHAT and FQNNGV. V lost 5 bases, J lost 2 bases, and 12 bases lay in between. CDR3 DNA: TGTGCCAGCAGCCCAGGACTGATAAACACTGAAGCTTTCTTT. Translation: CASSPGLINTEAFF.

The rearrangement links TRBV5-1 to TRBJ2-1, with 9 nucleotides matching TRBD2. The CDR3 runs to 15 residues. The junction had 10 bases not matched to a gene; V was cut back by 5 bases and J by 7 bases. The germline V gene has CDR1 SGHRS and CDR2 YFSETQ. The CDR3 reads CASRQSGGPLNEQFF. DNA for the CDR3: TGCGCCAGCAGACAGAGCGGGGGGCCGTTGAATGAGCAGTTCTTC. Full variable domain (outside the CDR3, taken from reference TRBV5-1 and TRBJ2-1): KAGVTQTPRYLIKTRGQQVTLSCSPISGHRSVSWYQQTPGQGLQFLFEYFSETQRNKGNFPGRFSGRQFSNSRSEMNVSTLELGDSALYLCASRQSGGPLNEQFFGPGTRLTVL.